The sequence of this T cell receptor beta chain was determined in a study of CD8 T cells in ankylosing spondylitis. Findings and caveats of the study: Characteristic of ankylosing spondylitis blood, it appeared, was a TCR beta motif comprising several highly homologous variants.

With respect to this clonotype: Its specificity is unknown.

CDR1 is ENHRY and CDR2 is SYGVKD in the germline V gene. The CDR3 runs 10 residues. It was by quantitative 5'-RACE with molecular barcodes that TCR beta libraries were made. TCRdb fed the 5' RACE reads into MiXCR, producing one record per CDR3 protein. The sample holds around 150,000 distinct CDR3 sequences, roughly 11% seen once. This receptor was identified in a female donor with ankylosing spondylitis or in good health (not recorded which). The chain couples TRBV10-3 to TRBJ2-7, with D perhaps matching TRBD1 (6 bases). The sample was blood, either unsorted or a sorted T cell fraction (not recorded which). The CDR3 here is CTRGGREQYF. In DNA, the CDR3 is TGTACCAGGGGTGGCCGCGAGCAGTACTTC.